Shown below are 17 T cell receptor beta chains from a single sample sequenced in a study of T cells in Graves' hyperthyroidism and ophthalmopathy. It was RNA transcripts that yielded the amplified TCR beta CDR3 regions. First-round RT-PCR targeting the TCR CDR3 was performed with the HTBI primer set. TCRdb processed the multiplex PCR reads anew with MiXCR; each CDR3 protein has one entry. The table records around 700,000 distinct CDR3 sequences, 18% of them present only once. Source material: blood. These receptors all come from a woman between 50 and 59 years old with Graves' hyperthyroidism that later progressed to Graves' ophthalmopathy.

This clonotype has at least ten counts. The chain links TRBV5-1 to TRBJ2-7, with 10 nucleotides matching TRBD2. CDR3 length: 15 amino acids. Germline assignment: CDR1 SGHRS and CDR2 YFSETQ. The V segment lost 5 bases and the J segment 2 bases; nucleotides outside the gene matches: 7. The CDR3 region is CASRLAGEPTYEQYF. The CDR3 DNA sequence: TGCGCCAGCAGGCTAGCGGGGGAGCCGACCTACGAGCAGTACTTC.

This clonotype was observed a handful of times. The chain carries TRBV19 and TRBJ1-2; TRBD1 matches at 7 bases. From germline, CDR1 is LNHDA and CDR2 SQIVND (reference sequence). CDR3 length equals 14 residues. J lost 3 bases, V lost 3 bases, and 4 bases had no gene match. The CDR3 here is CASSIPQGYYGYTF. The CDR3 region has the DNA TGTGCCAGTAGTATTCCACAGGGGTACTATGGCTACACCTTC.

This clonotype was detected a few times. V gene TRBV13 combines with J gene TRBJ2-5, with a possible D match to TRBD1 (6 bases). This CDR3 contains 15 residues. The V end was cut by 5 bases, the J end by 0 bases, with 13 bases between. Germline loops: CDR1 PRHDT, CDR2 FYEKMQ (reference sequence). This CDR3 reads CASSLPTGYQETQYF. For the CDR3, the DNA is TGTGCCAGCAGCCTACCGACAGGTTACCAAGAGACCCAGTACTTC.

The CDR3 reads CASSIVSLGDRYYGYTF. CDR3 DNA sequence: TGTGCCAGTAGTATCGTAAGTCTGGGAGACAGATACTATGGCTACACCTTC. This chain connects TRBV19 to TRBJ1-2; TRBD1 might be the D (5 bases). V lost 3 bases, J lost 3 bases, and 20 bases lay in between. In germline, CDR1 is LNHDA, CDR2 SQIVND (reference sequence). CDR3 size: 17 residues.

This clonotype was counted between two and nine times. The genes are TRBV5-1 and TRBJ2-7; no definite D call. Germline lookup yields CDR1 SGHRS and CDR2 YFSETQ. This CDR3 comprises 15 residues. The ends were cut back, 0 bases at V and 5 bases at J, with 15 bases in the middle. Here the CDR3 DNA reads TGCGCCAGCAGCTTGGCCAGTGGGTCGTACCACGAGCAGTACTTC. Amino acids: CASSLASGSYHEQYF.

This clonotype came up a few times. This chain connects TRBV5-1 to TRBJ1-1; D gene uncertain. The ends were cut back, 0 bases at V and 2 bases at J, with 17 bases in the middle. CDR3 length: 17 amino acids. The V gene's germline CDR1 is SGHRS and CDR2 YFSETQ. CDR3 bases: TGCGCCAGCAGCTTGGTTAGCGGTGCACAGCTTAACACTGAAGCTTTCTTT. Translating gives CASSLVSGAQLNTEAFF. The complete variable domain, with remaining parts taken from reference TRBV5-1 and TRBJ1-1, reads KAGVTQTPRYLIKTRGQQVTLSCSPISGHRSVSWYQQTPGQGLQFLFEYFSETQRNKGNFPGRFSGRQFSNSRSEMNVSTLELGDSALYLCASSLVSGAQLNTEAFFGQGTRLTVV.

Ten or more counts support this clonotype. V usage is TRBV3-1 and J usage is TRBJ1-4, with D perhaps matching TRBD1 (5 bases). V gave up 4 bases and J gave up 7 bases, with 10 bases separating them. Germline V gene lookup returns CDR1 LGHDT and CDR2 YNNKEL (reference sequence). This CDR3 spans 13 amino acids. The CDR3 region has the DNA TGTGCCAGCAGCCCAGGGACGGTTGAAAAACTGTTTTTT. It is translated as CASSPGTVEKLFF.

The V gene is TRBV15, the J gene TRBJ1-4, with 7 bases that match TRBD1. Germline V lookup: CDR1 LNHNV, CDR2 YYDKDF (reference sequence). This CDR3 has 13 residues. Trimming cost V 6 bases and J 8 bases; bases outside gene matches: 6. For the CDR3, the DNA is TGTGCCACCAGAGACAGGGTGCGGGAAAAACTGTTTTTT. Amino acids: CATRDRVREKLFF.

This clonotype turned up a few times. This chain links TRBV6-1 with TRBJ2-2; 7 bases are shared with TRBD1. Germline loops: CDR1 MNHNS, CDR2 SASEGT. The CDR3 covers 15 residues. Trimming at V came to 6 bases and at J to 0 bases, leaving 4 bases not matched to a gene. In DNA form, the CDR3 reads TGTGCCAGCAGAGCCGGGACAGCGAACACCGGGGAGCTGTTTTTT. Protein sequence: CASRAGTANTGELFF.

This clonotype was counted between two and nine times. The CDR3 reads CAATGNTGELFF. CDR3 sequence (DNA): TGTGCCGCGACAGGGAACACCGGGGAGCTGTTTTTT. J is TRBJ2-2 and V is TRBV27; maybe TRBD1 (6 bases). The CDR3 has 12 amino acids. The germline V gene has CDR1 MNHEY and CDR2 SMNVEV (reference sequence). Trimming took off 11 bases at V and 1 base at J, with 8 bases between the two ends.

In its sample, this clonotype was seen once. The V call is TRBV19, the J call TRBJ1-4; D remains ambiguous. Looked up from germline, CDR1 is LNHDA and CDR2 is SQIVND (reference sequence). This CDR3 is built from 14 residues. Between the trimmed V and J ends, which lost 5 bases and 2 bases, there was a span of 9 bases. CDR3 sequence reads: CASSAGRTNEKLFF. In DNA, the CDR3 is TGTGCCAGTAGTGCGGGGAGGACTAATGAAAAACTGTTTTTT.

The V and J genes are TRBV6-5 and TRBJ2-7; perhaps TRBD2 as D (7 bases). There are 14 residues in the CDR3. Per germline, CDR1 MNHEY and CDR2 SVGAGI. V was shortened by 2 bases and J by 5 bases, with 13 bases between the two germline ends. In DNA form, the CDR3 reads TGTGCCAGCAGTTACGTCCAGGGGAGGGACGAGCAGTACTTC. Its translation: CASSYVQGRDEQYF.

This clonotype was picked up many times. This chain uses TRBV6-1 with TRBJ2-1; D may match TRBD1 or TRBD2 (6 bases each). The germline gives CDR1 MNHNS, CDR2 SASEGT. Trimming took off 7 bases at V and 2 bases at J, with 24 bases between the two ends. This CDR3 has 18 residues. The CDR3 sequence is CASTPPAGRPGAYNEQFF. The CDR3 region has the DNA TGTGCCAGCACCCCCCCCGCGGGGCGCCCAGGGGCCTACAATGAGCAGTTCTTC.

In this sample, this clonotype turned up many times. The chain couples TRBV5-1 to TRBJ2-1; D is perhaps TRBD2 (6 bases). Trimming took 4 bases from V and 2 from J, leaving 13 bases between them. Looked up from germline, CDR1 is SGHRS and CDR2 is YFSETQ. This CDR3 comprises 15 residues. Here the CDR3 DNA reads TGCGCCAGCAGCCGCCTCCGGGGGACCTACAATGAGCAGTTCTTC. Its protein is CASSRLRGTYNEQFF.

The genes are TRBV20-1 and TRBJ2-1, with a tentative D call TRBD2 (7 bases). Trimming stripped 0 bases from V and 4 bases from J, with 16 bases between. Germline V gives CDR1 DFQATT, CDR2 SNEGSKA (reference sequence). This CDR3 contains 16 residues. The CDR3 DNA sequence: TGCAGTGCTAGAGATCTAGGGAGGGGGGATTACAATGAGCAGTTCTTC. Translating gives CSARDLGRGDYNEQFF.

Only a few counts were recorded for this clonotype. The chain employs TRBV4-1 and TRBJ2-1, with TRBD1 identical over 7 bases. V shed 0 bases and J 4 bases; nucleotides not matched to a gene: 9. From germline, CDR1 is MGHRA and CDR2 YSYEKL. The CDR3 is 17 amino acids. The CDR3 region is CASSQDNRGLRYNEQFF. The DNA for the CDR3 is TGCGCCAGCAGCCAAGATAACAGGGGCCTCCGGTACAATGAGCAGTTCTTC.

This clonotype was counted many times. The rearrangement links TRBV7-3 to TRBJ2-3, with D possibly called TRBD1 or TRBD2 (6 bases each). The CDR3 has 13 residues. In germline, CDR1 is SGHTA, CDR2 FQGTGA. Trimming cost V 0 bases and J 6 bases, with 7 bases left between them. CDR3: CASSLTGGDTQYF. The DNA of the CDR3 is TGTGCCAGCAGCTTAACAGGGGGGGATACGCAGTATTTT.